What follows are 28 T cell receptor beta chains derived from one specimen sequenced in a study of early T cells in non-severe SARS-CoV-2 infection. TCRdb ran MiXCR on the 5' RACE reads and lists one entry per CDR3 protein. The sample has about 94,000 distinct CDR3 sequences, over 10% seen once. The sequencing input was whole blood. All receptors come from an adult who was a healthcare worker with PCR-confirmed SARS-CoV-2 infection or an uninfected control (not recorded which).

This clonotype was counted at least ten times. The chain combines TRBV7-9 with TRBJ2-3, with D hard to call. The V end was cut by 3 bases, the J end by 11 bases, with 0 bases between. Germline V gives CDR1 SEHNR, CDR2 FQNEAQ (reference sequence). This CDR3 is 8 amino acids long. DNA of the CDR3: TGTGCCAGCAGCTTGCAGTATTTT. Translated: CASSLQYF. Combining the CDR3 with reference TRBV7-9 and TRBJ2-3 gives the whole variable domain DTGVSQNPRHKITKRGQNVTFRCDPISEHNRLYWYRQTLGQGPEFLTYFQNEAQLEKSRLLSDRFSAERPKGSFSTLEIQRTEQGDSAMYLCASSLQYFGPGTRLTVL.

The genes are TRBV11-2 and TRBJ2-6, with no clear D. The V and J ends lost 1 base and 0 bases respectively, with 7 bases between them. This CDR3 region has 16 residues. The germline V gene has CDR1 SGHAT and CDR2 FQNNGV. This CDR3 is CASSLAWGSGANVLTF. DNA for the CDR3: TGTGCCAGCAGCTTAGCGTGGGGCTCTGGGGCCAACGTCCTGACTTTC. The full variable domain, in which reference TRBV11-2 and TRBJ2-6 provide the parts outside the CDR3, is EAGVAQSPRYKIIEKRQSVAFWCNPISGHATLYWYQQILGQGPKLLIQFQNNGVVDDSQLPKDRFSAERLKGVDSTLKIQPAKLEDSAVYLCASSLAWGSGANVLTFGAGSRLTVL.

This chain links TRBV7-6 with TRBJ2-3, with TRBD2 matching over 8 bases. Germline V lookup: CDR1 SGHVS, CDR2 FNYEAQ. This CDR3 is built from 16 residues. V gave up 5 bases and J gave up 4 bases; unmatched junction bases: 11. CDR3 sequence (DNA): TGTGCCAGCAGCCCCGGTCCGGGACTAGTGTCAGATACGCAGTATTTT. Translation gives CASSPGPGLVSDTQYF.

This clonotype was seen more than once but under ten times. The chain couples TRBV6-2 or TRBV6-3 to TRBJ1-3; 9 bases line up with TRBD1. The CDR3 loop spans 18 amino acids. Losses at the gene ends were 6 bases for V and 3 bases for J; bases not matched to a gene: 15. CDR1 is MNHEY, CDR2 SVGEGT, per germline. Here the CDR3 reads CASSSIPGQGALGNTIYF. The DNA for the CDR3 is TGTGCCAGCAGCTCGATTCCGGGACAGGGAGCACTTGGAAACACCATATATTTT.

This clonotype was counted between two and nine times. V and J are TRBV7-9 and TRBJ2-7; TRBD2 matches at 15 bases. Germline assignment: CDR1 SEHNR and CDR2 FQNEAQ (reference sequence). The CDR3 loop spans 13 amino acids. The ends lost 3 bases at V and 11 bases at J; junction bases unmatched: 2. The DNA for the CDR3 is TGTGCCAGCAGCTTCCGGACTAGCGGGGGGGAGTACTTC. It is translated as CASSFRTSGGEYF.

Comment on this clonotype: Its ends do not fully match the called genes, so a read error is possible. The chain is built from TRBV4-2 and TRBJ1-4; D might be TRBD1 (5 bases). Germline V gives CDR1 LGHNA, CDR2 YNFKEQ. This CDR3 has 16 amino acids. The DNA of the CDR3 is TGTGTCAGCAGCCAAGATTTCACGAGCAGGGATGAAAAACTGTTTTTT. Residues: CVSSQDFTSRDEKLFF.

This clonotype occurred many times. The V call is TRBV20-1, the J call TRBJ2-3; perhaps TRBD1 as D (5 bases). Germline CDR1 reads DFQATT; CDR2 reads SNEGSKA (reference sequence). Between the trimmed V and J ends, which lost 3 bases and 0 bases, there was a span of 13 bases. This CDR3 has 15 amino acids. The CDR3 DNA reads TGCAGTGCTAGGGCTCAGGGCTCTAGCACAGATACGCAGTATTTT. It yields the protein CSARAQGSSTDTQYF.

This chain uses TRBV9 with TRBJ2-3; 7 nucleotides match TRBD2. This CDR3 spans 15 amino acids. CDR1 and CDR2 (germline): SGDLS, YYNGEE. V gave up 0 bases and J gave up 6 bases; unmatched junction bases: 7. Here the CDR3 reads CASSVAGIAGDTQYF. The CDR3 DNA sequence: TGTGCCAGCAGCGTAGCTGGGATAGCGGGCGATACGCAGTATTTT. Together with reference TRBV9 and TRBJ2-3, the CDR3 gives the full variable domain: DSGVTQTPKHLITATGQRVTLRCSPRSGDLSVYWYQQSLDQGLQFLIQYYNGEERAKGNILERFSAQQFPDLHSELNLSSLELGDSALYFCASSVAGIAGDTQYFGPGTRLTVL.

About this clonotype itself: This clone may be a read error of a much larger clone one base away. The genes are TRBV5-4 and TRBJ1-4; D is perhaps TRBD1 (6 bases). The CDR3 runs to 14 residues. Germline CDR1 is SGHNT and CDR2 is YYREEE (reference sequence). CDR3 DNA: TGTACCAGCAGCTTGAGGACAGAGGGAGAAAAACTGTTTTTT. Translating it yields CTSSLRTEGEKLFF.

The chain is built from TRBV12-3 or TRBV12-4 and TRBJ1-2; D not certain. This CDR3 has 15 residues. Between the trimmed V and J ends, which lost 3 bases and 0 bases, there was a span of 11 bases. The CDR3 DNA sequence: TGTGCCAGCAGTTTCTTTACAGAGTCTAACTATGGCTACACCTTC. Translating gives CASSFFTESNYGYTF.

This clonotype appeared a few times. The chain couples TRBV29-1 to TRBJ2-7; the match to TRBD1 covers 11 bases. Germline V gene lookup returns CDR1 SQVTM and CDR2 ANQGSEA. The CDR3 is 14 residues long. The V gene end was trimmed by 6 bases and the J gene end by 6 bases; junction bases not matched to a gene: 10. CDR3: CSVVGQGALGEQYF. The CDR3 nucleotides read TGCAGCGTAGTTGGACAGGGGGCGCTGGGCGAGCAGTACTTC.

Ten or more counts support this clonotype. The CDR3: CSVETSAREQYF. CDR3 DNA sequence: TGCAGCGTTGAAACTAGCGCGCGCGAGCAGTACTTC. The chain carries TRBV29-1 and TRBJ2-7; TRBD2 matches at 7 bases. The CDR3 has 12 residues. V gave up 2 bases and J gave up 6 bases; unmatched junction bases: 4. Per germline, CDR1 SQVTM and CDR2 ANQGSEA.

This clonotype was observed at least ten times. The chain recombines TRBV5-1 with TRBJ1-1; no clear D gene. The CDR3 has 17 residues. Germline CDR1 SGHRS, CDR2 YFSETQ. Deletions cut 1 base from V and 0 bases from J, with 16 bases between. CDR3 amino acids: CASSLRVGGTLNTEAFF. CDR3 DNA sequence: TGCGCCAGCAGCTTGCGGGTTGGAGGAACTTTGAACACTGAAGCTTTCTTT.

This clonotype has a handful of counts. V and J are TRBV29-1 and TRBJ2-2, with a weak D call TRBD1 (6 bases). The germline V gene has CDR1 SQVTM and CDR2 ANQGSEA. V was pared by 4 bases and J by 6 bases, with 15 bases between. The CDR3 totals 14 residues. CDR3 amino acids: CSVGGGSTAGELFF. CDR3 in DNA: TGCAGCGTTGGTGGGGGCTCGACCGCCGGGGAGCTGTTTTTT.

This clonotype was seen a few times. The CDR3 DNA reads TGCAGTGCTAGAGTAGAGGGAGTCCGAAATTCACCCCTCCACTTT. As protein: CSARVEGVRNSPLHF. This chain links TRBV20-1 with TRBJ1-6; D gene ambiguous. V lost 1 base to trimming and J lost 7 bases, with 14 bases between them. This CDR3 spans 15 amino acids. Germline V gives CDR1 DFQATT, CDR2 SNEGSKA (reference sequence).

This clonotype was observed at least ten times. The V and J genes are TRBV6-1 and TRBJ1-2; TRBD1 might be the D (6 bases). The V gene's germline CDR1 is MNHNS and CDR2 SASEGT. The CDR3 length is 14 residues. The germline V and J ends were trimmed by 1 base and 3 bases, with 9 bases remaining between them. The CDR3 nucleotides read TGTGCCAGCAGTGAAGTAGGGGGATACTATGGCTACACCTTC. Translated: CASSEVGGYYGYTF.

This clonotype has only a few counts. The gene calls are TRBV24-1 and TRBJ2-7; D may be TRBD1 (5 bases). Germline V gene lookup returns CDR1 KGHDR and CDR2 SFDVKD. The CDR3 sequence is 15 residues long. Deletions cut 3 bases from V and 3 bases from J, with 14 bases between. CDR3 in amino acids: CATSDPADTSYEQYF. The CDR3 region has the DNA TGTGCCACCAGTGATCCCGCGGACACCAGCTACGAGCAGTACTTC.

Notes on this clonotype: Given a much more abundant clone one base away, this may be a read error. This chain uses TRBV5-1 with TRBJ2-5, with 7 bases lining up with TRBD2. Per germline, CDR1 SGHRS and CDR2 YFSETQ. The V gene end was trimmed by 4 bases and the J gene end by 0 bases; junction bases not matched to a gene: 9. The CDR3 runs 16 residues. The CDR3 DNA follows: TGCGCCAGCAGCACCGCTAGCGGTCCCGACCAAGAGACCCAGTACTTC. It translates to CASSTASGPDQETQYF. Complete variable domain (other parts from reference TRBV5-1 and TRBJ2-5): KAGVTQTPRYLIKTRGQQVTLSCSPISGHRSVSWYQQTPGQGLQFLFEYFSETQRNKGNFPGRFSGRQFSNSRSEMNVSTLELGDSALYLCASSTASGPDQETQYFGPGTRLLVL.

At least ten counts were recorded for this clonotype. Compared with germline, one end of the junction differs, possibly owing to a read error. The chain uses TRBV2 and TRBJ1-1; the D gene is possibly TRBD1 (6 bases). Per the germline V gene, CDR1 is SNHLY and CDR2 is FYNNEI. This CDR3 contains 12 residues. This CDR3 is CASSEGAATLLF. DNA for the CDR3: TGTGCCAGCAGTGAGGGGGCAGCCACCTTGCTCTTT.

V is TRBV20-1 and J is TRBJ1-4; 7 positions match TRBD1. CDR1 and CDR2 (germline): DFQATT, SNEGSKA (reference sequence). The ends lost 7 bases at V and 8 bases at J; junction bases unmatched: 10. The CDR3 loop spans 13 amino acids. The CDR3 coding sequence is TGCAGTGGGCGACAGGGCAATTACGAAAAACTGTTTTTT. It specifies CSGRQGNYEKLFF.

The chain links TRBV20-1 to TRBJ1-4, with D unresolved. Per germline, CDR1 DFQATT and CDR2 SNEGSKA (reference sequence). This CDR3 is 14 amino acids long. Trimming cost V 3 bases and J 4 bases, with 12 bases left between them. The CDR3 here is CSASNLFLNEKLFF. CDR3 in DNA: TGCAGTGCTAGTAACCTCTTTCTTAATGAAAAACTGTTTTTT.

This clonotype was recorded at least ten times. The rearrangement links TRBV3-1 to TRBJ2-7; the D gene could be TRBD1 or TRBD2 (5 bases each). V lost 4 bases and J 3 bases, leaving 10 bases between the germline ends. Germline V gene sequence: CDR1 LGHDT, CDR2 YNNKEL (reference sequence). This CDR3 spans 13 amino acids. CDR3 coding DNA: TGTGCCAGCAGCCCAACTGGGGGCTACGAGCAGTACTTC. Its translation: CASSPTGGYEQYF.

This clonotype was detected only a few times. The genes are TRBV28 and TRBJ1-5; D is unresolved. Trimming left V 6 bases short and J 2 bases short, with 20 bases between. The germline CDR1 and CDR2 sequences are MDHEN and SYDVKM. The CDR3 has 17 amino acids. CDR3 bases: TGTGCCAGCAGACCGATCGGCGGGCTACCGGGCAATCAGCCCCAGCATTTT. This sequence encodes CASRPIGGLPGNQPQHF.

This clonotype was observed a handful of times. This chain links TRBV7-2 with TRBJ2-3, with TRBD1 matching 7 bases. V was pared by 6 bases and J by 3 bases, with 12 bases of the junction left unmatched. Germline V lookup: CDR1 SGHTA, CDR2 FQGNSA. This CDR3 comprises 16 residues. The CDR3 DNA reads TGTGCCAGCAGTCCAGCACGACAGGGCTTTACAGATACGCAGTATTTT. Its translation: CASSPARQGFTDTQYF.

The CDR3 protein is CASSVGGETEAFF. CDR3 coding DNA: TGTGCCAGCAGCGTGGGGGGGGAGACTGAAGCTTTCTTT. The chain carries TRBV9 and TRBJ1-1; tentative D call: TRBD1 (5 bases). Germline assignment: CDR1 SGDLS and CDR2 YYNGEE. This CDR3 is built from 13 residues. V dropped 2 bases and J dropped 5 bases, with 10 bases sitting between them.

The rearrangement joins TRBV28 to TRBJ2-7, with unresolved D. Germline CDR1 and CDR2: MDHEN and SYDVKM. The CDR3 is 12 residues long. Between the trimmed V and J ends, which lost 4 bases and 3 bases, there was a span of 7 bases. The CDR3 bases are TGTGCCAGCAGTTCGGCCCGCTACGAGCAGTACTTC. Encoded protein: CASSSARYEQYF.

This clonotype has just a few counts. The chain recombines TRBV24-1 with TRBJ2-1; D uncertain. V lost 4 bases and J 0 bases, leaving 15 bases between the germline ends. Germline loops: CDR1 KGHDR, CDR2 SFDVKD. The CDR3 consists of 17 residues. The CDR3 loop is CATSEILDPVSYNEQFF. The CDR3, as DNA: TGTGCCACCAGTGAAATACTTGACCCCGTCTCCTACAATGAGCAGTTCTTC.

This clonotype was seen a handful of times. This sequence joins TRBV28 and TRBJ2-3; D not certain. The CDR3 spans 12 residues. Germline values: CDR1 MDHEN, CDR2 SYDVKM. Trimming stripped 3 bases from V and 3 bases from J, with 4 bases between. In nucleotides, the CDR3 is TGTGCCAGCAGTTTTCTAACAGATACGCAGTATTTT. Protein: CASSFLTDTQYF.